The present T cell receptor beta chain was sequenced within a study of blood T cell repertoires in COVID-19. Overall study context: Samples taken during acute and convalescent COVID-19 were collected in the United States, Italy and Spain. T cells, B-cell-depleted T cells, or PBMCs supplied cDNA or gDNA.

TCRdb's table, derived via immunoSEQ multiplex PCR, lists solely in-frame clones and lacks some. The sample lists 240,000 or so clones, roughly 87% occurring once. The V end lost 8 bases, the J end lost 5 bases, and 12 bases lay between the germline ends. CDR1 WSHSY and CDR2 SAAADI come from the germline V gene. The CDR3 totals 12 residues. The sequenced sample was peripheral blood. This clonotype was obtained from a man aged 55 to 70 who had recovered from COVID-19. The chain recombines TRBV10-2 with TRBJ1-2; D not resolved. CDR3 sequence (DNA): TGCGCCAGCCGCCCAGGTCCGTATGGCTACACCTTC. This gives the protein CASRPGPYGYTF.